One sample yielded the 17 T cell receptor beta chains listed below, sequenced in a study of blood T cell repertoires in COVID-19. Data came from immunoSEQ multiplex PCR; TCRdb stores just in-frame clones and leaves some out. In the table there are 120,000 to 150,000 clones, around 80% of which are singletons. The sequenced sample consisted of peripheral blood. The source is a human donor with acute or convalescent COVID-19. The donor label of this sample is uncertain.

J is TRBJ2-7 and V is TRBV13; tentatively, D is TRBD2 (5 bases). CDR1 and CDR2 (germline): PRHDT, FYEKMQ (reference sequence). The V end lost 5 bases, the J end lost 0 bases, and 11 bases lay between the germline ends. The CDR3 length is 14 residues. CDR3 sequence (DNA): TGTGCCAGCAGCCCCAGCGGTGGCTCCTACGAGCAGTACTTC. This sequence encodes CASSPSGGSYEQYF.

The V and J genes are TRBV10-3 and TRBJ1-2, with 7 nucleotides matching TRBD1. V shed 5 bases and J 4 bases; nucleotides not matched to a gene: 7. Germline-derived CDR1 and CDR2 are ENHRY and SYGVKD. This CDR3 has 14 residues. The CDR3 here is CAISPAGQFYGYTF. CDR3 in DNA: TGTGCCATCAGTCCGGCGGGACAGTTCTATGGCTACACCTTC.

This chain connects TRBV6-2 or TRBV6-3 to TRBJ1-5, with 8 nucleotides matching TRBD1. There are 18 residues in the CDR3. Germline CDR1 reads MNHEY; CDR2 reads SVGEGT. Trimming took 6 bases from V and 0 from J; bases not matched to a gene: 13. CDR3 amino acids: CASSPLLTTGASNQPQHF. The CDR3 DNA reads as TGTGCCAGCAGCCCTTTACTAACGACAGGGGCTAGCAATCAGCCCCAGCATTTT.

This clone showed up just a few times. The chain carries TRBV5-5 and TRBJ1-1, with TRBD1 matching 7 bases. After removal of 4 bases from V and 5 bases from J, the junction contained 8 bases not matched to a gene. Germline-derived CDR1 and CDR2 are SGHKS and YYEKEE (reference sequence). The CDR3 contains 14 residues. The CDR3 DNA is TGTGCCAGCAGCGGGACAGTCGGGGATACTGAAGCTTTCTTT. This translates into CASSGTVGDTEAFF.

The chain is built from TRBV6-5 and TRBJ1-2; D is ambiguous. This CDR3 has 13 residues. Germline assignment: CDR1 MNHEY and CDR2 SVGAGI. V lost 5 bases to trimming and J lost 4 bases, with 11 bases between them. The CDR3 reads CASSRPRSYGYTF. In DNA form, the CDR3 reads TGTGCCAGCAGTCGGCCAAGGAGCTATGGCTACACCTTC.

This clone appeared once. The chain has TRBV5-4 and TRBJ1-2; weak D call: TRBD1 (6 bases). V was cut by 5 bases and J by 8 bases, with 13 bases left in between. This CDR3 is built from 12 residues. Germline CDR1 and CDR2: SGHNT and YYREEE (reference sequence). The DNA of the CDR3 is TGTGCCAGCAGTGCCAGGGGTGGCGGCTACACCTTC. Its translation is CASSARGGGYTF.

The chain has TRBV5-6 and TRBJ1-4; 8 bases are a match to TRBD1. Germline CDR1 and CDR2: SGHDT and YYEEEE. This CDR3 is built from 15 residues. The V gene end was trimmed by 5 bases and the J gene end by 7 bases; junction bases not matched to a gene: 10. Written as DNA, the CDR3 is TGTGCCAGCAGGAGGGGACAGGTTAACGGTGAAAAACTGTTTTTT. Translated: CASRRGQVNGEKLFF.

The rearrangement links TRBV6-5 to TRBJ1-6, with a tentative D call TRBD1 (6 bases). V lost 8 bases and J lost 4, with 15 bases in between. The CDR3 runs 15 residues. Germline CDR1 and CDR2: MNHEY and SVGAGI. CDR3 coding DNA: TGTGCCAGCCCTCTCGGACAGTCTTATAATTCACCCCTCCACTTT. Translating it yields CASPLGQSYNSPLHF.

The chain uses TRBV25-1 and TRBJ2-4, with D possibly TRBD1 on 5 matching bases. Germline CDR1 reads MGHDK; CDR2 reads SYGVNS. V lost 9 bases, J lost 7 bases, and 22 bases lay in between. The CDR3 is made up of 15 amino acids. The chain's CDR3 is CASQRSTGRRNIQYF. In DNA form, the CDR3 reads TGTGCCAGTCAACGTAGCACAGGTCGAAGGAACATTCAGTACTTC. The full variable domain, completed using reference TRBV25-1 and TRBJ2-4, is EADIYQTPRYLVIGTGKKITLECSQTMGHDKMYWYQQDPGMELHLIHYSYGVNSTEKGDLSSESTVSRIRTEHFPLTLESARPSHTSQYLCASQRSTGRRNIQYFGAGTRLSVL.

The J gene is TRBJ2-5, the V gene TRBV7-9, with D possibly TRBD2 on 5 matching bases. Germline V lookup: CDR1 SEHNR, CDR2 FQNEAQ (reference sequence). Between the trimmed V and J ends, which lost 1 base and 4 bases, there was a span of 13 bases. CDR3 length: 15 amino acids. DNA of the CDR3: TGTGCCAGCAGCTTAGAACTGAGGGATAGAGAGACCCAGTACTTC. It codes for CASSLELRDRETQYF. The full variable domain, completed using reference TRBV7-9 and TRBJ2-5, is DTGVSQNPRHKITKRGQNVTFRCDPISEHNRLYWYRQTLGQGPEFLTYFQNEAQLEKSRLLSDRFSAERPKGSFSTLEIQRTEQGDSAMYLCASSLELRDRETQYFGPGTRLLVL.

In DNA, the CDR3 is TGTGCCAGCAGCCAAGCTTTGGTAGGTGGCGGTACGCAGTATTTT. Amino acids: CASSQALVGGGTQYF. The chain uses TRBV4-2 and TRBJ2-3, with D unresolved. The CDR3 consists of 15 residues. V lost 1 base, J lost 8 bases, and 16 bases lay in between. Germline V gives CDR1 LGHNA, CDR2 YNFKEQ.

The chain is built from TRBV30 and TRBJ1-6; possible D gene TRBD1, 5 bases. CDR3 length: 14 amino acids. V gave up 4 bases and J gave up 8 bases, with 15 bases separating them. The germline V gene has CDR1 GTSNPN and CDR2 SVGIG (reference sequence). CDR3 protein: CAWNPVWGDSPLHF. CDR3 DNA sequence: TGTGCCTGGAATCCAGTTTGGGGGGATTCACCCCTCCACTTT.

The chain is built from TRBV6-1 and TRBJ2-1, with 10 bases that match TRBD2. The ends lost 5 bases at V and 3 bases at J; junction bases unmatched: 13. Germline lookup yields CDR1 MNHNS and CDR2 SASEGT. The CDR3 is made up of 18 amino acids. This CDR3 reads CASSKETSGLLVYNEQFF. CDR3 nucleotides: TGTGCCAGCAGTAAAGAGACTAGCGGGTTACTTGTCTACAATGAGCAGTTCTTC.

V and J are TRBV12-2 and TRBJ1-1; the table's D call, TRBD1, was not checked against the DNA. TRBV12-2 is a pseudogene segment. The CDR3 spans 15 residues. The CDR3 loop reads CASRPRQDMNTEAFF. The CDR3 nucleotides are TGTGCAAGTCGCCCCAGACAGGACATGAACACTGAAGCTTTCTTT.

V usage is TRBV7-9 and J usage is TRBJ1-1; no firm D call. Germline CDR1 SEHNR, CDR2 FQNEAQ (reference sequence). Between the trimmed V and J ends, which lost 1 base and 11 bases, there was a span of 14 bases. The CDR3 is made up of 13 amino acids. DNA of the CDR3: TGTGCCAGCAGCTTAGGGCAGTCGTCCCGCGCTTTCTTT. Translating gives CASSLGQSSRAFF.

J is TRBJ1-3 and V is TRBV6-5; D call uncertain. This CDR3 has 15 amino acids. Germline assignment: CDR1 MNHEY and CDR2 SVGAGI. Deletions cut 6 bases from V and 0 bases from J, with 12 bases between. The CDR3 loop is CASRNLGSSGNTIYF. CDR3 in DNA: TGTGCCAGCAGGAACCTAGGTAGCTCTGGAAACACCATATATTTT.

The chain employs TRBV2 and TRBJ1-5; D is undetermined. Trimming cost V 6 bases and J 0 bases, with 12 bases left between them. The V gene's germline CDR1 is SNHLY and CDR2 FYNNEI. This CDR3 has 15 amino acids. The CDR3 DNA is TGTGCCAGCAGGTTAGACACTTATAGCAATCAGCCCCAGCATTTT. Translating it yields CASRLDTYSNQPQHF.